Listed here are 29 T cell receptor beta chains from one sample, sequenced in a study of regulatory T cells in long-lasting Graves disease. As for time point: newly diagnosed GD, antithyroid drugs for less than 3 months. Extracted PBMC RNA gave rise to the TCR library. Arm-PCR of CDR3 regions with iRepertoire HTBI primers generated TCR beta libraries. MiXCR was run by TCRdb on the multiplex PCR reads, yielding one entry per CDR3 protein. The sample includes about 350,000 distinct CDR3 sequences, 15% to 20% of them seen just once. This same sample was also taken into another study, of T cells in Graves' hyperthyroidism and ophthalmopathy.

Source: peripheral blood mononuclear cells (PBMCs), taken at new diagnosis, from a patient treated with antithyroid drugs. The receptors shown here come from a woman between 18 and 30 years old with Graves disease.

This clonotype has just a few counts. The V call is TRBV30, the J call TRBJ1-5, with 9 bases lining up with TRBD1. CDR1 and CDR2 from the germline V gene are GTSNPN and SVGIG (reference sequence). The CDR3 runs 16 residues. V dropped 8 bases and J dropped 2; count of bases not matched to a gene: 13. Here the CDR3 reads CAGSGTGQVGNQPQHF. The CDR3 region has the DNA TGTGCCGGCTCAGGGACAGGGCAAGTCGGCAATCAGCCCCAGCATTTT.

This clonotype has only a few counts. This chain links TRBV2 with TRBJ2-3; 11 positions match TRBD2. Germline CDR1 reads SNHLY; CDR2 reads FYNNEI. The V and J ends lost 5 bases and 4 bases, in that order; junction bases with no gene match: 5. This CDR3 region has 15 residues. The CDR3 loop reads CASSSSGRRADTQYF. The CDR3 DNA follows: TGTGCCAGCAGTTCTAGCGGGAGGAGAGCAGATACGCAGTATTTT.

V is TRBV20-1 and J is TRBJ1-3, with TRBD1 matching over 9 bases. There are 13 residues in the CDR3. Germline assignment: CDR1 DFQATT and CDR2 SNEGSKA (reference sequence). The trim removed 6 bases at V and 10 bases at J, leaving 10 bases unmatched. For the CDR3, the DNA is TGCAGTGCCTTATACGACAGGGGGAAGACCATATATTTT. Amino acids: CSALYDRGKTIYF.

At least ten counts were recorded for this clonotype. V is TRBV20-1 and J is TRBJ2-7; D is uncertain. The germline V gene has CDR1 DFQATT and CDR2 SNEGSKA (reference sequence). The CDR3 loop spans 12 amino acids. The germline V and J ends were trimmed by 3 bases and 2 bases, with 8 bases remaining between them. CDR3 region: CSARGRTYEQYF. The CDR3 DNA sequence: TGCAGTGCTAGGGGCAGAACCTACGAGCAGTACTTC.

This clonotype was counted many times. The CDR3, as DNA: TGTGCCAGCAGTTATGGGACAGGGACCTACAATGAGCAGTTCTTC. Amino acid sequence: CASSYGTGTYNEQFF. The chain links TRBV6-9 to TRBJ2-1; TRBD1 matches 9 bases. Germline CDR1 MNHGY, CDR2 SVAAGI. The length of the CDR3 is 15 residues. V lost 2 bases, J lost 2 bases, and 1 base stayed unmatched.

The CDR3 DNA is TGTGCCAGCAGTTACCTCGGCGTGGAAAGCTCCTACGAGCAGTACTTC. This sequence encodes CASSYLGVESSYEQYF. The chain recombines TRBV6-2 or TRBV6-3 with TRBJ2-7; D unclear. CDR1 is MNHEY and CDR2 is SVGEGT in the germline V gene. V was cut by 2 bases and J by 0 bases, with 14 bases left in between. The CDR3 totals 16 residues.

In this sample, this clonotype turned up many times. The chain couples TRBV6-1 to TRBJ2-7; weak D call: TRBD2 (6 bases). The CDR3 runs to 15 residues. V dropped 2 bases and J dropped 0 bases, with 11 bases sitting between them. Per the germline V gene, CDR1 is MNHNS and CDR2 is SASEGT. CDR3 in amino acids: CASSEYGGSSYEQYF. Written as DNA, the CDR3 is TGTGCCAGCAGTGAATATGGGGGGAGCTCCTACGAGCAGTACTTC.

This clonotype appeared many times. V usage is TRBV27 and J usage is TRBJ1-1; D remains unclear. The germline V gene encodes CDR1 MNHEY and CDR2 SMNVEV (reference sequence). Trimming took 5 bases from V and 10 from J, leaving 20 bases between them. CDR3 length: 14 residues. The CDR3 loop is CASSVTYGLEGAFF. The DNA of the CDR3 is TGTGCCAGCAGTGTGACGTACGGACTGGAGGGAGCTTTCTTT.

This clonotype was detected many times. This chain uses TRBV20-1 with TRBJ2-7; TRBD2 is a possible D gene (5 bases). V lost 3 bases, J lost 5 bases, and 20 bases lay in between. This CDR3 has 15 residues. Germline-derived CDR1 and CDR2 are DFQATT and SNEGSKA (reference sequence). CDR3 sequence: CSASPHGVEVHEQYF. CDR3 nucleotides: TGCAGTGCTAGCCCACACGGGGTGGAGGTCCACGAGCAGTACTTC.

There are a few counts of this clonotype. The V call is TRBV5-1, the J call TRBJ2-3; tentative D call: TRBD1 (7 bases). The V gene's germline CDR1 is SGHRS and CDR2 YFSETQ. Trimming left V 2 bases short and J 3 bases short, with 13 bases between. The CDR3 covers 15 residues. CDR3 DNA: TGCGCCAGCAGCTTAGACAGGGCGGGGACAGATACGCAGTATTTT. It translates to CASSLDRAGTDTQYF. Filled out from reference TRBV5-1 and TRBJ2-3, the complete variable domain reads KAGVTQTPRYLIKTRGQQVTLSCSPISGHRSVSWYQQTPGQGLQFLFEYFSETQRNKGNFPGRFSGRQFSNSRSEMNVSTLELGDSALYLCASSLDRAGTDTQYFGPGTRLTVL.

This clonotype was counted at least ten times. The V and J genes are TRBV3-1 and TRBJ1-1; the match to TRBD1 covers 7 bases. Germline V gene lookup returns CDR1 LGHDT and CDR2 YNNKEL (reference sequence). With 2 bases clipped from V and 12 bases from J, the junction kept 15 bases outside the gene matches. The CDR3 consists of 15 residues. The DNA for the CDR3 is TGTGCCAGCAGCCAATTGGGTGGGAGTTGGGGACAGCCTTTCTTT. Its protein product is CASSQLGGSWGQPFF.

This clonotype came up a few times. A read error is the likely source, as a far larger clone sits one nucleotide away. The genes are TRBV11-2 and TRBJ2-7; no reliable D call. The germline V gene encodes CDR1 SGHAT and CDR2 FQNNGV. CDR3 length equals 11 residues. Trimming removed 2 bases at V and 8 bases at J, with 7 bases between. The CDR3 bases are TGTGCCAGCAGCTTATTATACAAGCAGTACTTC. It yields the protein CASSLLYKQYF. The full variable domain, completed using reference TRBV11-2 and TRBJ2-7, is EAGVAQSPRYKIIEKRQSVAFWCNPISGHATLYWYQQILGQGPKLLIQFQNNGVVDDSQLPKDRFSAERLKGVDSTLKIQPAKLEDSAVYLCASSLLYKQYFGPGTRLTVT.

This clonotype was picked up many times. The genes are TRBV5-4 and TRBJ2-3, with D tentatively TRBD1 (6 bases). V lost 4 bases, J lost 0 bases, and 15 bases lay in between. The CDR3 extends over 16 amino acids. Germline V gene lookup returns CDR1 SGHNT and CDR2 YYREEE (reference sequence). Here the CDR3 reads CASSIWTASSTDTQYF. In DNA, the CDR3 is TGTGCCAGCAGCATCTGGACAGCGTCTAGCACAGATACGCAGTATTTT.

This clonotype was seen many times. CDR3 region: CASSPNLDSGQYF. In DNA, the CDR3 is TGCGCCAGCAGCCCAAACCTGGACAGCGGACAGTACTTC. The rearrangement joins TRBV5-1 to TRBJ2-7; D possibly corresponds to TRBD1 (6 bases). There are 13 residues in the CDR3. The V and J ends lost 4 bases and 10 bases respectively, with 18 bases between them. From germline, CDR1 is SGHRS and CDR2 YFSETQ.

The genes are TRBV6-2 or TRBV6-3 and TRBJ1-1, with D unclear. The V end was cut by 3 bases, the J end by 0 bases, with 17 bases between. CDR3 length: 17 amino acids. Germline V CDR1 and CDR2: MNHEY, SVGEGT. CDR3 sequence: CASSYNLWAAMNTEAFF. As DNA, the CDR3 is TGTGCCAGCAGTTATAACCTATGGGCGGCCATGAACACTGAAGCTTTCTTT.

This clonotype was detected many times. This CDR3 reads CASSLTGTGNQPQHF. CDR3 nucleotides: TGTGCCAGCAGTCTCACAGGGACGGGCAATCAGCCCCAGCATTTT. This chain links TRBV6-1 with TRBJ1-5, with D possibly TRBD1 on 6 matching bases. From germline, CDR1 is MNHNS and CDR2 SASEGT. This CDR3 comprises 15 residues. The ends were cut back, 5 bases at V and 2 bases at J, with 13 bases in the middle.

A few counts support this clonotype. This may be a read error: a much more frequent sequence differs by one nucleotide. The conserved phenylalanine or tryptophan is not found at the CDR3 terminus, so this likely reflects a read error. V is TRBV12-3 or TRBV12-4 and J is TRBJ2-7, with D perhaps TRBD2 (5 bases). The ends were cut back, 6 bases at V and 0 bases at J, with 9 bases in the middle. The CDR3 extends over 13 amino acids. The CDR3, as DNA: TGTGCCAGCAGGCCCGGGATCTCCTACGAGCAGTACCTC. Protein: CASRPGISYEQYL.

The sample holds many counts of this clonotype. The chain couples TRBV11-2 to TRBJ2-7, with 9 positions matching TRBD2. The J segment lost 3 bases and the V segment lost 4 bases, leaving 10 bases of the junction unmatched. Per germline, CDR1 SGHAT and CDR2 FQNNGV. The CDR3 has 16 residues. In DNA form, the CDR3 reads TGTGCCAGCAGCTCCTTTTCCGGGACTAGCATCTACGAGCAGTACTTC. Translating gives CASSSFSGTSIYEQYF.

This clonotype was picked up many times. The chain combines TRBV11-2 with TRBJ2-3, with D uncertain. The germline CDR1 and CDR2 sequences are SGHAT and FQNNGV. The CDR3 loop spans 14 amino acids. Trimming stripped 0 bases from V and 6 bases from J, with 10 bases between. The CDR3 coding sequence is TGTGCCAGCAGCTTAGATTCGATATTGGATACGCAGTATTTT. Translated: CASSLDSILDTQYF.

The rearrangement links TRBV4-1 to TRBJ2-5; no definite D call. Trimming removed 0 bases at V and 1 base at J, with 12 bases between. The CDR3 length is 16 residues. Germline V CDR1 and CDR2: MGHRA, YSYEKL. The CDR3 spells CASSQDPPSPQETQYF. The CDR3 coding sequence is TGCGCCAGCAGCCAAGATCCCCCAAGTCCCCAAGAGACCCAGTACTTC.

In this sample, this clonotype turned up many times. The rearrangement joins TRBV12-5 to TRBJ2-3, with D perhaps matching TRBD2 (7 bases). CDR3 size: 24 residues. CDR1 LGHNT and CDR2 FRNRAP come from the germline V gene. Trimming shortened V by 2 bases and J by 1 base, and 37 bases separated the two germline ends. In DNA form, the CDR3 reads TGTGCTAGTGGTTTGCCCCCTCACCGGGACAACCCTTCTCCCGGACTAGTGGGCACAGATACGCAGTATTTT. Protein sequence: CASGLPPHRDNPSPGLVGTDTQYF.

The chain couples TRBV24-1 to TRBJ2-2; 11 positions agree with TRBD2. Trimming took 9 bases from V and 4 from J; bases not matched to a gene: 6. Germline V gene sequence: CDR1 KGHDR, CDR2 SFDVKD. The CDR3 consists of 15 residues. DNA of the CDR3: TGTGCCACCTCTAGCGGGGGGTTGGCCACCGGGGAGCTGTTTTTT. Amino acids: CATSSGGLATGELFF.

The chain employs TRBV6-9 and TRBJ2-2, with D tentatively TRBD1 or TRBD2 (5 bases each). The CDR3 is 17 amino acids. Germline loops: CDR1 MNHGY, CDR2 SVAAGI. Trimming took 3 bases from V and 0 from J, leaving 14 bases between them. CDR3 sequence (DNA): TGTGCCAGCAGTTACTGGGACGTCCGATCGAACACCGGGGAGCTGTTTTTT. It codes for CASSYWDVRSNTGELFF.

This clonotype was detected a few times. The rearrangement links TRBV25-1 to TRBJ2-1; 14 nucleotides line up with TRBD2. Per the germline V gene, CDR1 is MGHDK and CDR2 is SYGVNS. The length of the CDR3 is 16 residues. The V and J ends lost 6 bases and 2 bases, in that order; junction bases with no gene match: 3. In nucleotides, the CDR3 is TGTGCCAGCAGGGGACTAGCGGGAGAAGCCTACAATGAGCAGTTCTTC. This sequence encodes CASRGLAGEAYNEQFF.

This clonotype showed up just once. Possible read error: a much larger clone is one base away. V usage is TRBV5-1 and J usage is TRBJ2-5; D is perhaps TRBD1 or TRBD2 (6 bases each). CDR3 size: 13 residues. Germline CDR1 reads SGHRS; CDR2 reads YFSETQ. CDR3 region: CVSSTGARETQYF. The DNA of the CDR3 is TGCGTCAGCAGCACGGGGGCGAGAGAGACCCAGTACTTC.

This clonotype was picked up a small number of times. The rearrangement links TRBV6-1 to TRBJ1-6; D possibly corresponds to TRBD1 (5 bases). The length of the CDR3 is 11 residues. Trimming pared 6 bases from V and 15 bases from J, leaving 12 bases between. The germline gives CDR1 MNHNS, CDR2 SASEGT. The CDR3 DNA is TGTGCCAGCAGAGGGGCACTGGACCTCCACTTT. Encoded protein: CASRGALDLHF.

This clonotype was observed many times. CDR3 sequence reads: CAWSVGGRPSTDTQYF. The CDR3 DNA reads TGTGCCTGGAGTGTTGGCGGGAGGCCTAGCACAGATACGCAGTATTTT. This chain uses TRBV30 with TRBJ2-3; TRBD2 aligns across 8 bases. The CDR3 is made up of 16 amino acids. The J segment lost 0 bases and the V segment lost 0 bases, leaving 5 bases of the junction unmatched. Germline V CDR1 and CDR2: GTSNPN, SVGIG (reference sequence).

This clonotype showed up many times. The CDR3 spells CASSLSNEQFF. In DNA, the CDR3 is TGTGCCAGCAGCTTAAGCAATGAGCAGTTCTTC. This chain links TRBV7-2 with TRBJ2-1; D is unresolved. The length of the CDR3 is 11 residues. Germline V gene data show CDR1 as SGHTA and CDR2 as FQGNSA. Between the trimmed V and J ends, which lost 2 bases and 6 bases, there was a span of 2 bases.

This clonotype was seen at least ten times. CDR3 sequence (DNA): TGTGCCAGCAGTTATAGGGGTACCGATGAGCAGTTCTTC. Its protein product is CASSYRGTDEQFF. The chain links TRBV6-9 to TRBJ2-1; perhaps TRBD1 as D (5 bases). V dropped 2 bases and J dropped 8 bases, with 10 bases sitting between them. CDR3 length: 13 amino acids. Germline CDR1 and CDR2: MNHGY and SVAAGI.